The TCR beta chain described here comes from a study of cytomegalovirus exposure and HLA in healthy donors. General observations from the study: Indistinguishability led to the exclusion of some V segments, TRBV6-2 and TRBV6-3 included.

Vbeta (60) and Jbeta (13) primers were used in the PCR. Sequencing was performed with immunoSEQ multiplex PCR; in TCRdb, only in-frame clones are kept and a portion is missing. Of approximately 170,000 clones listed, around 78% are singletons. Remarks on this clone: Its cognate antigen is unknown.

The germline V gene encodes CDR1 GTSNPN and CDR2 SVGIG (reference sequence). V was cut by 3 bases and J by 3 bases, with 21 bases left in between. The CDR3 is 17 amino acids. V usage is TRBV30 and J usage is TRBJ1-5; TRBD1 is a possible D gene (6 bases). Material for sequencing was PBMCs. This receptor was obtained from a woman aged 30 to 39 in good health and CMV-seropositive. The chain's CDR3 is CAWSPIGQNRDNQPQHF. The CDR3, as DNA: TGTGCCTGGAGCCCCATCGGACAGAACCGGGACAATCAGCCCCAGCATTTT.